The text below deals with one T cell receptor beta chain. The antigen remains undetermined. Across several immunoSEQ plates, the genomic DNA of each subset was split evenly. The protocol was immunoSEQ multiplex PCR, while the TCRdb copy is restricted to in-frame clones and leaves out a portion. The sample carries roughly 2.5 million clones, 85% to 95% recorded once. This sample was taken from a study of shared clonotypes between healthy human individuals. Study-wide points: Apart from blood, nothing was sampled; tissue repertoires likely differ.

The length of the CDR3 is 15 residues. V lost 10 bases, J lost 2 bases, and 19 bases lay in between. Looked up from germline, CDR1 is SEHNR and CDR2 is FQNEAQ (reference sequence). The receptor was derived from a man younger than 30 in good health. The V gene is TRBV7-9, the J gene TRBJ2-3, with TRBD2 as a possible D gene (7 bases). Sequenced material: naive CD4+ T cells sorted from blood. Subset here: CD45RA+ positively selected. In DNA, the CDR3 is TGTGCCACTTGGGTTAAGGGGGGGTTCACAGATACGCAGTATTTT. Translated, it gives CATWVKGGFTDTQYF.